This T cell receptor (beta chain) was captured by sequencing in a study of early T cells in non-severe SARS-CoV-2 infection. About the research overall: Investigators sequenced bulk RNA drawn from unsorted whole blood, and chains remained unpaired.

TCRdb independently ran MiXCR on the 5' RACE reads; one entry per CDR3 protein. The sample has around 64,000 distinct CDR3 sequences, more than 9.5% seen once; the top ten hold about 5.8%. The sequence derives from an adult who was a healthcare worker with PCR-confirmed SARS-CoV-2 infection or an uninfected control (not recorded which). Here the sequenced sample was whole blood, taken at baseline.

The CDR3 DNA reads TGTGCCAGCAGCCGGTTACAGGGAAGAGACACCGGGGAGCTGTTTTTT. Amino acids: CASSRLQGRDTGELFF. The chain uses TRBV11-2 and TRBJ2-2, with D possibly being TRBD1 (6 bases). Trimming stripped 5 bases from V and 3 bases from J, with 16 bases between. Germline CDR1 SGHAT, CDR2 FQNNGV. The CDR3 is 16 residues long.